This T cell receptor (beta chain) was captured in a study of cytomegalovirus exposure and HLA in healthy donors. Study-wide context: The 120 or so validation repertoires and the roughly 680 first-cohort repertoires shared a platform, a later analysis reported. Notes on the study in general: According to reports, the classifier identified cytomegalovirus status with high specificity and sensitivity.

With respect to this clone: The antigen is unknown.

Libraries were prepared by immunoSEQ multiplex PCR; TCRdb keeps only in-frame clonotypes and omits some of them. Among about 120,000 clones listed, roughly 88% were seen once. CDR1 and CDR2 (germline): MNHNS, SASEGT. V dropped 4 bases and J dropped 0; count of bases not matched to a gene: 5. There are 16 residues in the CDR3. These donors were members of the roughly 120-subject validation cohort, a group separate from the roughly 670-subject first cohort. The chain links TRBV6-1 to TRBJ2-1, with TRBD1 identical over 8 bases. The receptor's source is a woman under 30 in good health and CMV-seropositive. The sequenced sample was PBMCs. The CDR3 coding sequence is TGTGCCAGCAGTGGCAGGGGGCAGAGCTCCTACAATGAGCAGTTCTTC. It translates to CASSGRGQSSYNEQFF.